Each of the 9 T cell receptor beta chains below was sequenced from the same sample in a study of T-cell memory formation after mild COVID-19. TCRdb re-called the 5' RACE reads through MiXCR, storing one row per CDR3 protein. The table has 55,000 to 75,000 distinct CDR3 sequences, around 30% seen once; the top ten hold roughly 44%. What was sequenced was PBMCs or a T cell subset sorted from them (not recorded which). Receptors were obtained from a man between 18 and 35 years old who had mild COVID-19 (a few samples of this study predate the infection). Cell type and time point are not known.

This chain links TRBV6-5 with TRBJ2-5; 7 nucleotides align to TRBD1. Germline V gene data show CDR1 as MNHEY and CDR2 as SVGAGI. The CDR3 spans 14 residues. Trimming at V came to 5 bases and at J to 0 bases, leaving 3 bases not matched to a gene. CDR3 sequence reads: CASSEQGYQETQYF. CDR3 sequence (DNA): TGTGCCAGCAGTGAACAGGGGTACCAAGAGACCCAGTACTTC.

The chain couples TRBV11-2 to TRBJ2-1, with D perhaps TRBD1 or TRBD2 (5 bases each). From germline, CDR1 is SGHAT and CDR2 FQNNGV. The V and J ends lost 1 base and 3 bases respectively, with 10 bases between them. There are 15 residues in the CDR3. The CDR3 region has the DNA TGTGCCAGCAGCTTAGGAGGGGCCCTCTACAATGAGCAGTTCTTC. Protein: CASSLGGALYNEQFF.

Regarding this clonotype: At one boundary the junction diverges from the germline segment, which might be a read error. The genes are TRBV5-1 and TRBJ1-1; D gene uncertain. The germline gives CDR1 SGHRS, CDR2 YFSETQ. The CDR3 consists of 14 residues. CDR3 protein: CASRLAQGNTEAFF. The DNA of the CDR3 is TGCGCCAGCAGGTTGGCCCAAGGGAACACTGAAGCTTTCTTT.

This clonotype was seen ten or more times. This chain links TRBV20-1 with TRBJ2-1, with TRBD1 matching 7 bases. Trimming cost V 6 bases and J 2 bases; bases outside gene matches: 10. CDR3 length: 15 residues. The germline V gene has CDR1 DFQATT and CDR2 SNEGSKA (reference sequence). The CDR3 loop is CSASGQVIPYNEQFF. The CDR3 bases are TGCAGTGCCTCCGGACAGGTTATCCCCTACAATGAGCAGTTCTTC.

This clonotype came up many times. CDR3 amino acids: CASSLVGFEQFF. CDR3 sequence (DNA): TGCGCCAGCAGCTTGGTGGGTTTTGAGCAGTTCTTC. The rearrangement uses TRBV5-1 and TRBJ2-1; D unresolved. Trimming took off 0 bases at V and 9 bases at J, with 7 bases between the two ends. There are 12 residues in the CDR3. CDR1 is SGHRS, CDR2 YFSETQ, per germline.

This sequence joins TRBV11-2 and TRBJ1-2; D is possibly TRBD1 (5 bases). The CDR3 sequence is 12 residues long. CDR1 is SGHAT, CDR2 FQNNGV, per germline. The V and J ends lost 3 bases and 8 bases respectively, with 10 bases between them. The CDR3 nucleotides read TGTGCCAGCAGCTTGGGACCGCGAGGCTACACCTTC. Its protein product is CASSLGPRGYTF.

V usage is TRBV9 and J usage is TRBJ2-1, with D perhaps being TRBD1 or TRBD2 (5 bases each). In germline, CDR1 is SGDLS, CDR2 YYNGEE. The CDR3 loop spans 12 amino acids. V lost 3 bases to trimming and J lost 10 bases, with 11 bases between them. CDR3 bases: TGTGCCAGCAGCGGGGACGGCGGCGAGCAGTTCTTC. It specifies CASSGDGGEQFF.

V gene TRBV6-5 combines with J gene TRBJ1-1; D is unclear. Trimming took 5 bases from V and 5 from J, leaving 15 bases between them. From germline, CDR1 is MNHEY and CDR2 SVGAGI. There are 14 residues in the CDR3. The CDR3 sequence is CASSADWPGTEAFF. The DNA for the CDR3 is TGTGCCAGCAGTGCAGACTGGCCGGGGACTGAAGCTTTCTTT.

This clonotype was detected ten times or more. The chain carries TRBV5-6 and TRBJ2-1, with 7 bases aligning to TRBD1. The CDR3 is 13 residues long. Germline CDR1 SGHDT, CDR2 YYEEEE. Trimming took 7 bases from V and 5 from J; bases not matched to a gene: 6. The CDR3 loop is CASPPGQHNEQFF. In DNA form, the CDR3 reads TGTGCCAGCCCGCCGGGACAGCACAATGAGCAGTTCTTC.